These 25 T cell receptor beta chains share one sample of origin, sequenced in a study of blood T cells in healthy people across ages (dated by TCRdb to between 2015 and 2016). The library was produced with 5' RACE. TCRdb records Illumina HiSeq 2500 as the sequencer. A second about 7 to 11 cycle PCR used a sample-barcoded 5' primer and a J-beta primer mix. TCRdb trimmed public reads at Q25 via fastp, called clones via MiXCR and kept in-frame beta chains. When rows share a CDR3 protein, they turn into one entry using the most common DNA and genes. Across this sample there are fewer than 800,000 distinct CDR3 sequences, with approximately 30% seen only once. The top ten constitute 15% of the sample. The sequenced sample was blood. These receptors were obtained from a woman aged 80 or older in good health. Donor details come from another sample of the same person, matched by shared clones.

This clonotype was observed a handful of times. CDR3 residues: CASSVGPPGNTIYF. CDR3 sequence (DNA): TGTGCCAGCAGTGTTGGCCCCCCTGGAAACACCATATATTTT. The chain links TRBV2 to TRBJ1-3, with D unclear. CDR1 and CDR2 from the germline V gene are SNHLY and FYNNEI. The V and J ends lost 4 bases and 2 bases respectively, with 9 bases between them. The CDR3 is 14 residues long.

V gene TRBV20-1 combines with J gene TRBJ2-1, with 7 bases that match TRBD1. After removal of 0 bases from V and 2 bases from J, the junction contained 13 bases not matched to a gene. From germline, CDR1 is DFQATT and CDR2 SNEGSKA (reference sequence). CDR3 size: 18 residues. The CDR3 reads CSARDLFGDSTPYNEQFF. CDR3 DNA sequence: TGCAGTGCTAGAGATCTCTTTGGGGACAGTACACCCTACAATGAGCAGTTCTTC.

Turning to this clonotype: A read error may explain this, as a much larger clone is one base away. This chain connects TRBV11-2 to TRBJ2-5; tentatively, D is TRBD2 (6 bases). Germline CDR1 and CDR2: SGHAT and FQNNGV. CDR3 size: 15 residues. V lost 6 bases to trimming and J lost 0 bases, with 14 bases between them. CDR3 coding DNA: TGTGCCAGCAGTATCGCGGGACGGGACCAAGAGACCCAGTACTTC. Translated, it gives CASSIAGRDQETQYF.

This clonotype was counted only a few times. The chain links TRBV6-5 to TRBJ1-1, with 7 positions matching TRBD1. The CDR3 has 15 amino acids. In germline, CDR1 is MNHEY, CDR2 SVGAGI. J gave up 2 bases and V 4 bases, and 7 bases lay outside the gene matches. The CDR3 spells CASSSSGTANTEAFF. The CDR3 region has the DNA TGTGCCAGCAGTTCGAGCGGGACAGCCAACACTGAAGCTTTCTTT.

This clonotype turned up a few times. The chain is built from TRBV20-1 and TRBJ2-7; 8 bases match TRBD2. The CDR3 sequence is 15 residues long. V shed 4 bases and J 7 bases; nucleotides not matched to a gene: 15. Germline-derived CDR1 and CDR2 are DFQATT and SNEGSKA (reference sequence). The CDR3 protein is CSANGASGGFNEQYF. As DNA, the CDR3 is TGCAGTGCTAACGGTGCGAGCGGGGGATTCAATGAGCAGTACTTC.

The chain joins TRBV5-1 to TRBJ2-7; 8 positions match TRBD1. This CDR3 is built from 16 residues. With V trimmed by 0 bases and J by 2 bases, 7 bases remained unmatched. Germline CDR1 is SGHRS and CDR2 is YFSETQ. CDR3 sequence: CASSLGRTGSTYEQYF. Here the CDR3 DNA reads TGCGCCAGCAGCTTGGGCAGGACAGGGTCCACCTACGAGCAGTACTTC.

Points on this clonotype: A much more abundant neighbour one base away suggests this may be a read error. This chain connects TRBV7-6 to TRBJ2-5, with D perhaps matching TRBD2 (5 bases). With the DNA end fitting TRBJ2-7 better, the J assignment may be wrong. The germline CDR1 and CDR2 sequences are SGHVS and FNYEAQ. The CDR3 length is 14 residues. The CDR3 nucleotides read TGTGCCAGCAGCTTAGATATTAGCGCCTGCGAGCAGTACTTC. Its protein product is CASSLDISACEQYF.

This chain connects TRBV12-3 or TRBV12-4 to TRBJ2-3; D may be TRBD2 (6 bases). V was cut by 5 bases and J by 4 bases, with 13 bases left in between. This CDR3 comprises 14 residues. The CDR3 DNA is TGTGCCAGCAGTGACCGGGGGATAGCAGATACGCAGTATTTT. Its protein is CASSDRGIADTQYF.

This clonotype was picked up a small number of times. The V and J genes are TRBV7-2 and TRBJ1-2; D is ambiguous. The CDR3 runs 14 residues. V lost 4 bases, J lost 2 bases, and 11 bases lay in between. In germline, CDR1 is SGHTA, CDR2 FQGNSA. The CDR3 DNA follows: TGTGCCAGCAGCTCCTGGGAGCCGAACTATGGCTACACCTTC. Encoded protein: CASSSWEPNYGYTF.

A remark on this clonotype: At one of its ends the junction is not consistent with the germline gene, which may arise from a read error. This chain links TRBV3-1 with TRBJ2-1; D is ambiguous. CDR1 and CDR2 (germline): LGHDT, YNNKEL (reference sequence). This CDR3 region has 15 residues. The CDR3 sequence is CASGQGFMWGNEQFF. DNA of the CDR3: TGTGCCAGCGGCCAAGGCTTTATGTGGGGCAATGAGCAGTTCTTC.

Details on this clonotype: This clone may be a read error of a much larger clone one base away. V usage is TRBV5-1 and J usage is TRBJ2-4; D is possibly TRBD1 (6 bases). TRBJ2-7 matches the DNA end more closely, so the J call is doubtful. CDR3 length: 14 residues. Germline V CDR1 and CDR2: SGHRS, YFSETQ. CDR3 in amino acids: CASSLGTESYEQYF. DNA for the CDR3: TGCGCCAGCAGCTTGGGGACAGAATCCTACGAGCAGTACTTC.

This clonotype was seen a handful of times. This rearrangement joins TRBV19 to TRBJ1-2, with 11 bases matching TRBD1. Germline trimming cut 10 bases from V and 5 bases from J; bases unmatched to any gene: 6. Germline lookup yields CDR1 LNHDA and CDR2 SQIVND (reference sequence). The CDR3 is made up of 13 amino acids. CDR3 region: CATEDRGLYGYTF. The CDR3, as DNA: TGTGCCACCGAGGACAGGGGGCTGTATGGCTACACCTTC.

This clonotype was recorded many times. Here the CDR3 reads CASSPLGVVDEQFF. The CDR3 DNA is TGTGCCAGCAGCCCGCTAGGGGTGGTCGATGAGCAGTTCTTC. The chain employs TRBV3-1 and TRBJ2-1, with D perhaps TRBD1 (5 bases). The germline gives CDR1 LGHDT, CDR2 YNNKEL (reference sequence). V was pared by 4 bases and J by 8 bases, with 15 bases between. The CDR3 runs to 14 residues.

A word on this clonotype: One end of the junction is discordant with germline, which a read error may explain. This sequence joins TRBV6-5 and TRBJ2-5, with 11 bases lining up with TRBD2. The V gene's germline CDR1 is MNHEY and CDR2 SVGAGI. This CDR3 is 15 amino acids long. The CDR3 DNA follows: TGTGCCAACAGTTCTAGCGGGGGGAGATACAATGAGCAGTACTTC. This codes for CANSSSGGRYNEQYF.

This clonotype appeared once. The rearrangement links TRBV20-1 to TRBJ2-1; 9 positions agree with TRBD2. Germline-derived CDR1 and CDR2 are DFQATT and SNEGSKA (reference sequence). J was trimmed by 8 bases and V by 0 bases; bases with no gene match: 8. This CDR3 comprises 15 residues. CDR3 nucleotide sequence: TGCAGTGCTAGAGATGGAATTAGCGGGAGCTATGAGCAGTTCTTC. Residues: CSARDGISGSYEQFF.

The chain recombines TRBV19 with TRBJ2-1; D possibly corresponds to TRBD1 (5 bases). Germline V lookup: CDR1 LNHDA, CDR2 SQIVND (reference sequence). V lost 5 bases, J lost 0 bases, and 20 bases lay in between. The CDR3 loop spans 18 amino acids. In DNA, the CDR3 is TGTGCCAGTAGTCGACTCTGGGCGGACATTAGCTCCTACAATGAGCAGTTCTTC. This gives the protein CASSRLWADISSYNEQFF.

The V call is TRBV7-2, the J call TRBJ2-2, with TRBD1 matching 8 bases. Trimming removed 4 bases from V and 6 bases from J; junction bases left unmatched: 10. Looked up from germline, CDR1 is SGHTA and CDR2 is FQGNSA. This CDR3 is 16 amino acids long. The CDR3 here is CASSSRTGRTPGELFF. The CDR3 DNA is TGTGCCAGCAGCTCCAGGACAGGGAGGACCCCCGGGGAGCTGTTTTTT.

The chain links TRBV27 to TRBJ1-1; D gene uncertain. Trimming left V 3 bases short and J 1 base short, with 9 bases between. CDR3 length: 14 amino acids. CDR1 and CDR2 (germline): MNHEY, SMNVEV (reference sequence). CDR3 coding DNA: TGTGCCAGCAGTTTCCGTTCGAGGAACACTGAAGCTTTCTTT. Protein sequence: CASSFRSRNTEAFF.

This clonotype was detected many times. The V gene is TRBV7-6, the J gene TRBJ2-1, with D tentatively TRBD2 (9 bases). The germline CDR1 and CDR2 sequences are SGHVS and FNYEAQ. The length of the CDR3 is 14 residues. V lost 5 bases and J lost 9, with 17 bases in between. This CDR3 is CASSPGQGLAEQFF. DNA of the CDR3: TGTGCCAGCAGCCCAGGACAGGGACTAGCTGAGCAGTTCTTC.

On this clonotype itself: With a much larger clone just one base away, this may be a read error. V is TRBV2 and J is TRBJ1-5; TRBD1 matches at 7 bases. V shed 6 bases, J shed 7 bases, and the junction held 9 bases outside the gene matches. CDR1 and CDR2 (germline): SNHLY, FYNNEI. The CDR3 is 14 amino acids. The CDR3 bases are TGTGCCAGCAGCAGGAGCAGGGGGGGCCAGCCCCAGCATTTT. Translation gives CASSRSRGGQPQHF. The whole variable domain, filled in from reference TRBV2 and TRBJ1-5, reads EPEVTQTPSHQVTQMGQEVILRCVPISNHLYFYWYRQILGQKVEFLVSFYNNEISEKSEIFDDQFSVERPDGSNFTLKIRSTKLEDSAMYFCASSRSRGGQPQHFGDGTRLSIL.

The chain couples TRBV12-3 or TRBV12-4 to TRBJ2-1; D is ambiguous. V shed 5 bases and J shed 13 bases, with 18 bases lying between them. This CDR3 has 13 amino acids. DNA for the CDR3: TGTGCCAGCAGTGGGTCGGACCAAGAGACCCAGTTCTTC. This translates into CASSGSDQETQFF.

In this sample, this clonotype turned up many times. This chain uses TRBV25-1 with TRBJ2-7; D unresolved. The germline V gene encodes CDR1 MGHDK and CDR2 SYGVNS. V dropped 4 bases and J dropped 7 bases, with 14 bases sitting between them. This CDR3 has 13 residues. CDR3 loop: CASSGTAVGEQYF. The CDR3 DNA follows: TGTGCCAGCAGTGGGACGGCCGTGGGGGAGCAGTACTTC.

This CDR3 reads CSASSRETQYF. The CDR3 region has the DNA TGCAGTGCTAGTTCAAGAGAGACCCAGTACTTC. The rearrangement links TRBV20-1 to TRBJ2-5; D is uncertain. The V gene lost 3 bases and the J gene lost 4 bases, with 6 bases spanning the gap. CDR1 is DFQATT and CDR2 is SNEGSKA in the germline V gene (reference sequence). This CDR3 has 11 amino acids.

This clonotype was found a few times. CDR3 DNA sequence: TGTGCCAGCAGCTTGGCTGGGGGACCGAACACCGGGGAGCTGTTTTTT. Protein: CASSLAGGPNTGELFF. The J gene is TRBJ2-2, the V gene TRBV5-6, with D perhaps assigned TRBD1 or TRBD2 (5 bases each). This CDR3 spans 16 amino acids. V lost 0 bases, J lost 0 bases, and 9 bases lay in between. The germline CDR1 and CDR2 sequences are SGHDT and YYEEEE.

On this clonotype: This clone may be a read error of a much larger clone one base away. The CDR3 DNA sequence: TGTGCCAGCGGACCTAAACCCCGGACAGAGTCCCTCTATGGGGCCAACGTCCTGACTTTC. Protein sequence: CASGPKPRTESLYGANVLTF. The chain carries TRBV27 and TRBJ2-6, with D maybe TRBD1 (6 bases). The CDR3 is 20 residues long. Germline-derived CDR1 and CDR2 are MNHEY and SMNVEV (reference sequence). Deletions cut 8 bases from V and 3 bases from J, with 29 bases between.